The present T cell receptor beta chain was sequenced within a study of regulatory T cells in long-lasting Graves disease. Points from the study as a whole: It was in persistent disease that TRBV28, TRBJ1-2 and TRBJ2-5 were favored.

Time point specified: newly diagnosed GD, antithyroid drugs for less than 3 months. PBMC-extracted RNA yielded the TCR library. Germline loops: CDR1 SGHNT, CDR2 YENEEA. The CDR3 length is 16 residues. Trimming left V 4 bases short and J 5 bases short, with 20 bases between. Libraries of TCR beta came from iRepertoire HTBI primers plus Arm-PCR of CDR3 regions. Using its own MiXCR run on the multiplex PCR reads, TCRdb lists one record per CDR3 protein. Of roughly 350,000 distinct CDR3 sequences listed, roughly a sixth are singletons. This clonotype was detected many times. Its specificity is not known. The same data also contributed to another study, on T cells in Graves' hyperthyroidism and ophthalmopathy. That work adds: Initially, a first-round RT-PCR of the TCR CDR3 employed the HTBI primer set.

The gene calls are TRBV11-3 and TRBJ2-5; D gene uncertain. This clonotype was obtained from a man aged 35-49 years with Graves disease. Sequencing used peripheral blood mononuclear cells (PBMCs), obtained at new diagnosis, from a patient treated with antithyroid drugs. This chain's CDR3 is CASSSWSGSPEETQYF. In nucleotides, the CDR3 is TGTGCCAGCAGCTCGTGGTCGGGTAGCCCCGAGGAGACCCAGTACTTC.